Each of the 23 T cell receptor beta chains below was sequenced from the same sample in a study of blood T cell repertoires in COVID-19. Sequencing was performed with immunoSEQ multiplex PCR; in TCRdb, only in-frame clones are kept and a portion is missing. The sample shows more than 85,000 clones, 84% of them seen only once. Sequenced input: peripheral blood. These receptors all stem from a man aged 40-50 years with active or convalescent COVID-19.

V gene TRBV29-1 combines with J gene TRBJ1-5; unclear D gene. The CDR3 is 13 amino acids. Germline-derived CDR1 and CDR2 are SQVTM and ANQGSEA. Between the trimmed V and J ends, which lost 3 bases and 3 bases, there was a span of 9 bases. CDR3 loop: CSVETSDNQPQHF. DNA for the CDR3: TGCAGCGTTGAGACTAGTGACAATCAGCCCCAGCATTTT.

This chain connects TRBV10-3 to TRBJ1-2; 7 positions agree with TRBD1. Per germline, CDR1 ENHRY and CDR2 SYGVKD. The CDR3 is made up of 17 amino acids. With 3 bases clipped from V and 4 bases from J, the junction kept 14 bases outside the gene matches. This chain's CDR3 is CAISELRDSTYSYGYTF. The CDR3 DNA is TGTGCCATCAGTGAACTCCGGGACAGCACCTATAGCTATGGCTACACCTTC.

The CDR3 DNA reads TGTGCCAGCAGTCGTACCGGGACAGGGCAGTCCTACGAGCAGTACTTC. Its protein is CASSRTGTGQSYEQYF. J is TRBJ2-7 and V is TRBV7-2, with TRBD1 identical over 9 bases. V lost 6 bases to trimming and J lost 1 base; unmatched junction nucleotides: 10. The germline gives CDR1 SGHTA, CDR2 FQGNSA. The CDR3 consists of 16 residues.

This sequence joins TRBV12-5 and TRBJ2-3; maybe TRBD2 (6 bases). The length of the CDR3 is 16 residues. The germline CDR1 and CDR2 sequences are LGHNT and FRNRAP. Deletions cut 4 bases from V and 1 base from J, with 15 bases between. As DNA, the CDR3 is TGTGCTAGTGGTTCCGGAGCGGGCCCCGGCACAGATACGCAGTATTTT. Translation: CASGSGAGPGTDTQYF.

The chain links TRBV6-5 to TRBJ2-7; 7 positions match TRBD1. V gave up 6 bases and J gave up 4 bases; unmatched junction bases: 9. The CDR3 loop spans 14 amino acids. Germline CDR1 and CDR2: MNHEY and SVGAGI. CDR3 coding DNA: TGTGCCAGCAGCAAGACAGGGTATATTTACGAGCAGTACTTC. This codes for CASSKTGYIYEQYF.

The rearrangement joins TRBV6-5 to TRBJ2-7; a possible D gene is TRBD1 (6 bases). This CDR3 is 13 amino acids long. Trimming left V 6 bases short and J 6 bases short, with 15 bases between. Germline lookup yields CDR1 MNHEY and CDR2 SVGAGI. The CDR3 nucleotides are TGTGCCAGCAGGGGGGCAGGGGAAGGCGAGCAGTACTTC. Amino acids: CASRGAGEGEQYF.

This chain joins TRBV2 and TRBJ2-7, with TRBD1 as a possible D gene (5 bases). From germline, CDR1 is SNHLY and CDR2 FYNNEI. The V end lost 5 bases, the J end lost 6 bases, and 11 bases lay between the germline ends. CDR3 size: 12 residues. The CDR3 DNA is TGTGCCAGCAGTACAGGTGTCCGCGAGCAGTACTTC. It codes for CASSTGVREQYF.

The chain carries TRBV18 and TRBJ1-4; perhaps TRBD1 as D (5 bases). The length of the CDR3 is 15 residues. The ends were cut back, 1 base at V and 7 bases at J, with 13 bases in the middle. CDR1 KGHSH and CDR2 LQKENI come from the germline V gene. This chain's CDR3 is CASSPRDPGGEKLFF. CDR3 coding DNA: TGTGCCAGCTCACCACGGGACCCGGGGGGTGAAAAACTGTTTTTT.

The sample holds a few counts of this clone. The chain uses TRBV19 and TRBJ1-1; TRBD1 matches at 8 bases. CDR3 length equals 14 residues. Trimming removed 2 bases from V and 9 bases from J; junction bases left unmatched: 8. CDR1 and CDR2 from the germline V gene are LNHDA and SQIVND (reference sequence). The CDR3, as DNA: TGTGCCAGTAGTATATTGGGCGGGGACAGGCAAGCTTTCTTT. Translated: CASSILGGDRQAFF.

The chain couples TRBV6-5 to TRBJ1-2, with unresolved D. Trimming left V 6 bases short and J 7 bases short, with 15 bases between. Germline-derived CDR1 and CDR2 are MNHEY and SVGAGI. This CDR3 region has 13 residues. The CDR3 loop is CASSVGGNGGYTF. CDR3 bases: TGTGCCAGCAGCGTAGGCGGCAACGGTGGCTACACCTTC.

The V call is TRBV5-1, the J call TRBJ2-7; 8 nucleotides align to TRBD2. Germline CDR1 reads SGHRS; CDR2 reads YFSETQ. The J segment lost 9 bases and the V segment lost 0 bases, leaving 17 bases of the junction unmatched. This CDR3 comprises 17 residues. Here the CDR3 reads CASSLVLPGLDGAVQYF. CDR3 DNA: TGCGCCAGCAGCTTGGTCTTACCGGGACTAGATGGAGCGGTGCAGTACTTC. The full variable domain, with the rest looked up from reference TRBV5-1 and TRBJ2-7, is KAGVTQTPRYLIKTRGQQVTLSCSPISGHRSVSWYQQTPGQGLQFLFEYFSETQRNKGNFPGRFSGRQFSNSRSEMNVSTLELGDSALYLCASSLVLPGLDGAVQYFGPGTRLTVT.

The J gene is TRBJ2-3, the V gene TRBV24-1; 8 bases align to TRBD1. J lost 4 bases, V lost 9 bases, and 5 bases had no gene match. This CDR3 has 13 residues. Germline V gene sequence: CDR1 KGHDR, CDR2 SFDVKD. The CDR3: CATGQGASDTQYF. The CDR3 DNA reads as TGTGCCACCGGGCAGGGGGCATCAGATACGCAGTATTTT.

The chain links TRBV6-2 or TRBV6-3 to TRBJ2-2, with D possibly matching TRBD1 (7 bases). Germline V gene data show CDR1 as MNHEY and CDR2 as SVGEGT. The V end lost 6 bases, the J end lost 5 bases, and 16 bases lay between the germline ends. There are 15 residues in the CDR3. The CDR3 DNA reads as TGTGCCAGCAGATACAGGGGCCGGGGGACCGGGGAGCTGTTTTTT. Translating gives CASRYRGRGTGELFF.

The CDR3 DNA follows: TGTGCCAGCAGCTTATTACAGGATAATTCACCCCTCCACTTT. Amino acid sequence: CASSLLQDNSPLHF. The gene calls are TRBV7-9 and TRBJ1-6, with D perhaps TRBD1 (5 bases). The germline CDR1 and CDR2 sequences are SEHNR and FQNEAQ (reference sequence). CDR3 size: 14 residues. Trimming removed 2 bases from V and 5 bases from J, with 7 bases in between. The full variable domain, completed using reference TRBV7-9 and TRBJ1-6, is DTGVSQNPRHKITKRGQNVTFRCDPISEHNRLYWYRQTLGQGPEFLTYFQNEAQLEKSRLLSDRFSAERPKGSFSTLEIQRTEQGDSAMYLCASSLLQDNSPLHFGNGTRLTVT.

This rearrangement joins TRBV5-1 to TRBJ1-2; D call uncertain. V was clipped by 2 bases and J by 3 bases, with 8 bases between them. The germline CDR1 and CDR2 sequences are SGHRS and YFSETQ. The CDR3 runs to 13 residues. The chain's CDR3 is CASSFSGDYGYTF. CDR3 DNA: TGCGCCAGCAGCTTCTCCGGGGACTATGGCTACACCTTC.

This chain links TRBV6-5 with TRBJ1-1; D is uncertain. The length of the CDR3 is 13 residues. V was pared by 0 bases and J by 5 bases, with 7 bases between. Germline V gene sequence: CDR1 MNHEY, CDR2 SVGAGI. In DNA, the CDR3 is TGTGCCAGCAGTTACTCGTGGCAGACTGAAGCTTTCTTT. Translated: CASSYSWQTEAFF.

This clone was picked up one time. The chain employs TRBV28 and TRBJ1-1, with 7 bases lining up with TRBD1. V was clipped by 10 bases and J by 7 bases; unmatched bases: 9. The CDR3 covers 12 residues. Per germline, CDR1 MDHEN and CDR2 SYDVKM. The CDR3 loop reads CAIRNRGDEAFF. DNA for the CDR3: TGTGCCATCCGAAACAGGGGCGATGAAGCTTTCTTT.

V is TRBV7-2 and J is TRBJ1-2, with TRBD1 matching 8 bases. The trim removed 1 base at V and 1 base at J, leaving 5 bases unmatched. The length of the CDR3 is 16 residues. From germline, CDR1 is SGHTA and CDR2 FQGNSA. The CDR3 region has the DNA TGTGCCAGCAGCTTAGACAGGGGGACATTTAACTATGGCTACACCTTC. It is translated as CASSLDRGTFNYGYTF.

The V and J genes are TRBV19 and TRBJ1-4, with 8 bases lining up with TRBD1. The trim removed 3 bases at V and 3 bases at J, leaving 3 bases unmatched. CDR1 LNHDA and CDR2 SQIVND come from the germline V gene (reference sequence). This CDR3 is 15 amino acids long. CDR3 sequence (DNA): TGTGCCAGTAGTATCAGGGGGCTGGCTAATGAAAAACTGTTTTTT. This encodes CASSIRGLANEKLFF. The whole variable domain, remainder taken from reference TRBV19 and TRBJ1-4, is DGGITQSPKYLFRKEGQNVTLSCEQNLNHDAMYWYRQDPGQGLRLIYYSQIVNDFQKGDIAEGYSVSREKKESFPLTVTSAQKNPTAFYLCASSIRGLANEKLFFGSGTQLSVL.

This clone was seen a few times. The chain employs TRBV11-2 and TRBJ1-4; D gene ambiguous. The V gene's germline CDR1 is SGHAT and CDR2 FQNNGV. The CDR3 contains 12 residues. V dropped 5 bases and J dropped 8 bases, with 9 bases sitting between them. The CDR3: CASSLRVEKLFF. CDR3 bases: TGTGCCAGCAGCCTTCGGGTCGAAAAACTGTTTTTT.

V is TRBV6-2 or TRBV6-3 and J is TRBJ1-5, with TRBD1 matching 7 bases. Germline lookup yields CDR1 MNHEY and CDR2 SVGEGT. The junction had 8 bases not matched to a gene; V was cut back by 6 bases and J by 0 bases. The CDR3 is made up of 16 amino acids. CDR3 sequence: CASSTTGTASNQPQHF. CDR3 nucleotide sequence: TGTGCCAGCAGCACCACCGGGACAGCTAGCAATCAGCCCCAGCATTTT.

The V and J genes are TRBV12-5 and TRBJ1-6; D possibly corresponds to TRBD1 (6 bases). Looked up from germline, CDR1 is LGHNT and CDR2 is FRNRAP. CDR3 length: 14 amino acids. V was shortened by 5 bases and J by 9 bases, with 14 bases between the two germline ends. CDR3 in DNA: TGTGCTAGTGGTGAAGGACAGCGCGGTTCACCCCTCCACTTT. Protein sequence: CASGEGQRGSPLHF.

This rearrangement joins TRBV7-2 to TRBJ2-5; 8 nucleotides agree with TRBD2. Unmatched junction bases numbered 3, after V lost 1 base and J lost 5 bases. Looked up from germline, CDR1 is SGHTA and CDR2 is FQGNSA. CDR3 length equals 14 residues. The CDR3 nucleotides are TGTGCCAGCAGCTTAGGCGGGGGGCAGGAGACCCAGTACTTC. Its protein product is CASSLGGGQETQYF.